Listed here are 17 T cell receptor beta chains from one sample, sequenced in a study of Ad26.COV2.S vaccination and SARS-CoV-2 variants. Profiled with immunoSEQ multiplex PCR; TCRdb holds only in-frame clones, not every one. This sample has 400,000 to 450,000 clones, with approximately 92% found just once. Treatment noted: over 15 received Ad26.COV2.S at low or high dose, single or two shots; five or six received placebo; per-sample allocation not given. Sampling happened 63 days after the first vaccine or placebo injection. The sample consisted of peripheral blood, taken in a trial of Ad26.COV2.S vaccine versus placebo. These receptors were collected from a person aged 18-65 years who received the Ad26.COV2.S COVID-19 vaccine or a placebo.

The chain combines TRBV6-2 or TRBV6-3 with TRBJ2-5; D is undetermined. This CDR3 contains 12 residues. Germline V gene lookup returns CDR1 MNHEY and CDR2 SVGEGT. The ends were cut back, 5 bases at V and 5 bases at J, with 9 bases in the middle. This CDR3 reads CASSGYPETQYF. In DNA, the CDR3 is TGTGCCAGCAGTGGGTACCCGGAGACCCAGTACTTC.

The genes are TRBV27 and TRBJ1-1, with 7 bases matching TRBD1. Trimming at V came to 0 bases and at J to 8 bases, leaving 6 bases not matched to a gene. CDR1 and CDR2 (germline): MNHEY, SMNVEV (reference sequence). The CDR3 contains 14 residues. The CDR3 is CASSLSVDRVEAFF. CDR3 in DNA: TGTGCCAGCAGTTTATCCGTCGACAGGGTAGAAGCTTTCTTT.

The chain uses TRBV4-2 and TRBJ1-4; D is possibly TRBD1 (5 bases). Trimming took off 1 base at V and 10 bases at J, with 10 bases between the two ends. The CDR3 is 13 amino acids. From germline, CDR1 is LGHNA and CDR2 YNFKEQ. CDR3 in amino acids: CASSQVTGGKLFF. DNA of the CDR3: TGTGCCAGCAGCCAAGTCACCGGGGGAAAACTGTTTTTT.

The gene calls are TRBV10-3 and TRBJ2-5, with 8 bases matching TRBD2. This CDR3 is 13 amino acids long. V lost 10 bases, J lost 3 bases, and 7 bases stayed unmatched. Germline V gene data show CDR1 as ENHRY and CDR2 as SYGVKD. The CDR3 region is CATLSGAEETQYF. The CDR3 coding sequence is TGTGCCACCCTTAGCGGGGCGGAAGAGACCCAGTACTTC.

The chain combines TRBV7-8 with TRBJ1-1, with 7 bases aligning to TRBD1. In germline, CDR1 is SGHVS, CDR2 FQNEAQ. Trimming took 2 bases from V and 4 from J; bases not matched to a gene: 7. The CDR3 totals 15 residues. The CDR3 protein is CASSLINRGTTEAFF. The CDR3 coding sequence is TGTGCCAGCAGCTTAATCAACAGGGGTACCACTGAAGCTTTCTTT.

This clone turned up a few times. The chain links TRBV7-2 to TRBJ1-2; D is unclear. With 5 bases removed from V and 6 bases from J, the gap between germline ends came to 10 bases. CDR3 length: 12 residues. CDR1 is SGHTA, CDR2 FQGNSA, per germline. The DNA for the CDR3 is TGTGCCAGCAGCCTGAACAGCGATGGCTACACCTTC. Amino acid sequence: CASSLNSDGYTF.

The genes are TRBV27 and TRBJ2-2; no reliable D call. Germline V gene data show CDR1 as MNHEY and CDR2 as SMNVEV (reference sequence). V shed 5 bases and J shed 0 bases, with 4 bases lying between them. This CDR3 region has 13 residues. This CDR3 reads CASSLTNTGELFF. DNA of the CDR3: TGTGCCAGCAGTCTTACGAACACCGGGGAGCTGTTTTTT.

This chain uses TRBV7-2 with TRBJ2-7; 14 bases fit TRBD2. V lost 5 bases to trimming and J lost 7 bases; unmatched junction nucleotides: 7. Germline values: CDR1 SGHTA, CDR2 FQGNSA. The CDR3 is 15 residues long. The DNA of the CDR3 is TGTGCCAGCAGCCCGGGACTAGCGGGAGTACGGGAGCAGTACTTC. Translating it yields CASSPGLAGVREQYF.

CDR3 protein: CASSQDRAGYQPQHF. CDR3 DNA sequence: TGCGCCAGCAGCCAAGATCGGGCAGGGTATCAGCCCCAGCATTTT. The V and J genes are TRBV4-3 and TRBJ1-5, with D perhaps matching TRBD1 (5 bases). This CDR3 is 15 amino acids long. The germline V gene encodes CDR1 LGHNA and CDR2 YSLEER. V lost 0 bases, J lost 5 bases, and 11 bases lay in between.

The CDR3 DNA sequence: TGTGCCAGCAGCCAGAGGGCAGGGGGCGCGACCACCGGGGAGCTGTTTTTT. Translation: CASSQRAGGATTGELFF. This chain connects TRBV5-4 to TRBJ2-2; the match to TRBD1 covers 8 bases. The junction had 12 bases not matched to a gene; V was cut back by 4 bases and J by 4 bases. There are 17 residues in the CDR3. Germline CDR1 reads SGHNT; CDR2 reads YYREEE (reference sequence).

The chain employs TRBV14 and TRBJ1-4, with a weak D call TRBD1 (5 bases). CDR1 and CDR2 from the germline V gene are SGHDN and FVKESK. V lost 4 bases, J lost 4 bases, and 13 bases lay in between. The CDR3 is 15 residues long. CDR3 sequence reads: CASSPLQGSNEKLFF. The DNA for the CDR3 is TGTGCCAGCAGCCCCCTGCAGGGAAGTAATGAAAAACTGTTTTTT.

J is TRBJ1-5 and V is TRBV3-1 (or the pseudogene TRBV3-2); TRBD1 is a possible D gene (6 bases). Trimming stripped 1 base from V and 10 bases from J, with 14 bases between. The CDR3 is 14 amino acids. Germline loops: CDR1 LGHDT, CDR2 YNNKEL (reference sequence). CDR3 sequence reads: CASSQGTGMEPQHF. DNA for the CDR3: TGTGCCAGCAGCCAAGGTACAGGGATGGAACCCCAGCATTTT.

This chain joins TRBV3-1 (or the pseudogene TRBV3-2) and TRBJ2-7, with 7 bases matching TRBD2. Germline V CDR1 and CDR2: LGHDT, YNNKEL (reference sequence). This CDR3 has 13 amino acids. Trimming removed 2 bases from V and 5 bases from J; junction bases left unmatched: 3. CDR3 loop: CASSQPLADEQYF. The CDR3 region has the DNA TGTGCCAGCAGCCAACCGCTAGCGGACGAGCAGTACTTC.

Only one count was recorded for this clone. The chain uses TRBV6-5 and TRBJ1-5; the D is unclear. Germline assignment: CDR1 MNHEY and CDR2 SVGAGI. The V and J ends lost 2 bases and 1 base respectively, with 9 bases between them. This CDR3 has 15 residues. CDR3 sequence (DNA): TGTGCCAGCAGTTACCGGGAAGGGAGCAATCAGCCCCAGCATTTT. This encodes CASSYREGSNQPQHF.

The CDR3, as DNA: TGTGCCAGCAGCAACCAAGTAGCGGGATATTACGAGCAGTACTTC. Translated: CASSNQVAGYYEQYF. V gene TRBV7-2 combines with J gene TRBJ2-7, with 8 bases identical to TRBD2. Looked up from germline, CDR1 is SGHTA and CDR2 is FQGNSA. J gave up 4 bases and V 5 bases, and 10 bases lay outside the gene matches. This CDR3 is 15 amino acids long.

The genes are TRBV6-5 and TRBJ1-1; D is uncertain. From germline, CDR1 is MNHEY and CDR2 SVGAGI. Trimming shortened V by 2 bases and J by 4 bases, and 11 bases separated the two germline ends. CDR3 length: 14 residues. The DNA of the CDR3 is TGTGCCAGCAGTTACGGAATGGGAGTCACTGAAGCTTTCTTT. This codes for CASSYGMGVTEAFF.

Written as DNA, the CDR3 is TGTGCCAGCCACCCGGGACTAAAGCAGTATTTT. As protein: CASHPGLKQYF. V is TRBV2 and J is TRBJ2-3; 7 nucleotides line up with TRBD2. This CDR3 region has 11 residues. With 8 bases clipped from V and 11 bases from J, the junction kept 7 bases outside the gene matches. The germline CDR1 and CDR2 sequences are SNHLY and FYNNEI. Full variable domain (outside the CDR3, taken from reference TRBV2 and TRBJ2-3): EPEVTQTPSHQVTQMGQEVILRCVPISNHLYFYWYRQILGQKVEFLVSFYNNEISEKSEIFDDQFSVERPDGSNFTLKIRSTKLEDSAMYFCASHPGLKQYFGPGTRLTVL.